This TCR beta chain appears in the sequencing data of a study of OX40 agonist ivuxolimab in advanced cancers. Study-wide context: Ivuxolimab, which is an agonistic anti-OX40 (CD134) antibody, was administered to the patients. At 65% to 90% male, the cohort had a mean age of 60 years, ranging from about 23 to 80. Study conclusions and caveats: Fewer expanded clones were found on average in CD4+ than in CD8+ T cells.

A note on this clone: The antigen is undetermined.

Data came from immunoSEQ multiplex PCR; TCRdb stores just in-frame clones and leaves some out. The table records about 68,000 clones, around nine tenths of them present only once. This material consisted of CD4+ or CD8+ T cells sorted from blood, taken in a trial of the OX40 agonist ivuxolimab. This receptor was identified in an adult with an advanced solid tumor such as melanoma, head and neck, liver or kidney cancer.

For the CDR3, the DNA is TGTGCCAGCAGCTTAGGACAGGGGAGTGAGGGCTACACCTTC. Its protein is CASSLGQGSEGYTF. The V gene is TRBV13, the J gene TRBJ1-2, with TRBD1 identical over 7 bases. This CDR3 is built from 14 residues. After removal of 0 bases from V and 8 bases from J, the junction contained 6 bases not matched to a gene. Germline V gene lookup returns CDR1 PRHDT and CDR2 FYEKMQ (reference sequence).